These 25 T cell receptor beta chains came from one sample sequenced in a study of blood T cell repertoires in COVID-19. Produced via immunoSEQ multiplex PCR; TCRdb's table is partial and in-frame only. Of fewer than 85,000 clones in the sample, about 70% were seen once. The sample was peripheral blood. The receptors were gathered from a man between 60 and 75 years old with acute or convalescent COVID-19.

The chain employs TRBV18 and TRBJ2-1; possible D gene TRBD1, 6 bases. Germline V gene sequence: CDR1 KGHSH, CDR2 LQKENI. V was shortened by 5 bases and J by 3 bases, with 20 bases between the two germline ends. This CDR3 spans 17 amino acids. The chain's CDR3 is CASSLSGDISVYNEQFF. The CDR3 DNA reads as TGTGCCAGCTCATTGTCTGGGGACATTAGTGTCTACAATGAGCAGTTCTTC.

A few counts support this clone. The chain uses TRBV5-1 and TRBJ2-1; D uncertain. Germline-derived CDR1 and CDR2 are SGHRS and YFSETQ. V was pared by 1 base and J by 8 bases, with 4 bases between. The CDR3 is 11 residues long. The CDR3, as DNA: TGCGCCAGCAGCTTGCGGGATGAGCAGTTCTTC. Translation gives CASSLRDEQFF.

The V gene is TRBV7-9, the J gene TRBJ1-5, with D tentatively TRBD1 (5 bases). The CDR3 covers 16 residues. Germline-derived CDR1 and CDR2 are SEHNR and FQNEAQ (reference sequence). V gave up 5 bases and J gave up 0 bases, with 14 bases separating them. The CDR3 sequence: CASSLGVGNSNQPQHF. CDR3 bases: TGTGCCAGCAGCCTAGGGGTCGGGAATAGCAATCAGCCCCAGCATTTT.

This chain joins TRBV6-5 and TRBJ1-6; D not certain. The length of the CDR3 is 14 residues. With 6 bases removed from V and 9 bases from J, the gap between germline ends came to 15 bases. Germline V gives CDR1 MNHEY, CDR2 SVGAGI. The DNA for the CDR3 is TGTGCCAGCAGATACGACACTGGAGGTTCACCCCTCCACTTT. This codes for CASRYDTGGSPLHF.

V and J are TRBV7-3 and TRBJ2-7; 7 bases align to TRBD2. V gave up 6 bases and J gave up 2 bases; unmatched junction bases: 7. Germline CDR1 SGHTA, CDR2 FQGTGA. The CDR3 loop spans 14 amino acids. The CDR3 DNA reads TGTGCCAGCAGTCTCGCTAGCGGAGCCTACGAGCAGTACTTC. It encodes CASSLASGAYEQYF. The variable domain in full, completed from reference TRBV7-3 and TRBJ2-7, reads GAGVSQTPSNKVTEKGKYVELRCDPISGHTALYWYRQSLGQGPEFLIYFQGTGAADDSGLPNDRFFAVRPEGSVSTLKIQRTERGDSAVYLCASSLASGAYEQYFGPGTRLTVT.

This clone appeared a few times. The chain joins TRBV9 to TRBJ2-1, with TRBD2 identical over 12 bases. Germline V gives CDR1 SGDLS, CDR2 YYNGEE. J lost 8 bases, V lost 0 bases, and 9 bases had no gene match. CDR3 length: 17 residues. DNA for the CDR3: TGTGCCAGCAGCGTAGCTCCGCCTAGCGGGGGGGCCTATGAGCAGTTCTTC. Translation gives CASSVAPPSGGAYEQFF.

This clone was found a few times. The chain's CDR3 is CASSLRDRDTEAFF. CDR3 DNA: TGCGCCAGCAGCTTGAGGGACAGGGATACTGAAGCTTTCTTT. The rearrangement joins TRBV5-1 to TRBJ1-1; 9 nucleotides align to TRBD1. The junction had 3 bases not matched to a gene; V was cut back by 1 base and J by 5 bases. This CDR3 has 14 amino acids. Germline assignment: CDR1 SGHRS and CDR2 YFSETQ.

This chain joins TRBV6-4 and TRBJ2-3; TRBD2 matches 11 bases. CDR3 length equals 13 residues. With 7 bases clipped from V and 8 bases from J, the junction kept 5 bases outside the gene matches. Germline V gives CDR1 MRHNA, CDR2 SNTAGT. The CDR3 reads CASILAGVGTQYF. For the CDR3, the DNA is TGTGCCAGCATACTAGCGGGGGTGGGTACGCAGTATTTT.

For the CDR3, the DNA is TGCGCCAGCAGCTTGCTAGGAGGCAATCAGCCCCAGCATTTT. Its translation is CASSLLGGNQPQHF. The chain combines TRBV5-1 with TRBJ1-5, with D unresolved. CDR1 is SGHRS, CDR2 YFSETQ, per germline. This CDR3 contains 14 residues. The V end lost 1 base, the J end lost 2 bases, and 7 bases lay between the germline ends.

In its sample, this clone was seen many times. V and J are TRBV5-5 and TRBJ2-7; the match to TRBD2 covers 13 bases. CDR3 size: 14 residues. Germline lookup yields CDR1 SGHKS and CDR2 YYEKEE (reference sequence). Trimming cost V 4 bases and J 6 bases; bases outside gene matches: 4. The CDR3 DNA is TGTGCCAGCAGCCTGGGACTAGCGGGGCCCGAGCAGTACTTC. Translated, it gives CASSLGLAGPEQYF.

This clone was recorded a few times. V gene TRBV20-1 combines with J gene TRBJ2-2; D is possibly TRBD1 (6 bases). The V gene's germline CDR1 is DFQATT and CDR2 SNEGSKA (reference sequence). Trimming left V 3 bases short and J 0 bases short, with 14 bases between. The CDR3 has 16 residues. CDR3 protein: CSASGRAGANTGELFF. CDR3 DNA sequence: TGCAGTGCTAGTGGTCGGGCAGGGGCGAACACCGGGGAGCTGTTTTTT.

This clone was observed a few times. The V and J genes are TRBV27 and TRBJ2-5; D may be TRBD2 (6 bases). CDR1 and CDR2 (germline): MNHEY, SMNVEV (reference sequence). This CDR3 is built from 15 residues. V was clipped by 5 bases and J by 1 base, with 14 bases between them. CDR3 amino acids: CASSPPGGAQETQYF. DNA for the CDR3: TGTGCCAGCAGTCCCCCCGGCGGGGCCCAAGAGACCCAGTACTTC.

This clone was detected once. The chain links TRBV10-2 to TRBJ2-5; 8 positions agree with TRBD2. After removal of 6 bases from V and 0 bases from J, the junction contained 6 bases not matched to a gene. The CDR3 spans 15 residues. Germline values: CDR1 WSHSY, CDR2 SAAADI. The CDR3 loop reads CASRVAGPDQETQYF. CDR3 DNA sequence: TGCGCCAGCAGAGTAGCGGGACCCGACCAAGAGACCCAGTACTTC.

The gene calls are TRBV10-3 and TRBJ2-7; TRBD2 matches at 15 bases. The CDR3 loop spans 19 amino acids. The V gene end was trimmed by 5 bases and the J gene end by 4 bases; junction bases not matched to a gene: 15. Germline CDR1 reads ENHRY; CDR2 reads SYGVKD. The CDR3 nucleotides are TGTGCCATCAGTTATTCGCCGGGACTAGCGGGGGGAAGCTCATACGAGCAGTACGTC. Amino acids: CAISYSPGLAGGSSYEQYV.

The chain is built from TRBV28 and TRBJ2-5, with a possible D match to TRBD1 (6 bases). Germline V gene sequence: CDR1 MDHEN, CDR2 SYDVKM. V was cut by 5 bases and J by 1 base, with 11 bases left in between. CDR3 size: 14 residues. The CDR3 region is CASSPTDSQETQYF. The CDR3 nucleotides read TGTGCCAGCAGTCCCACGGACAGCCAAGAGACCCAGTACTTC.

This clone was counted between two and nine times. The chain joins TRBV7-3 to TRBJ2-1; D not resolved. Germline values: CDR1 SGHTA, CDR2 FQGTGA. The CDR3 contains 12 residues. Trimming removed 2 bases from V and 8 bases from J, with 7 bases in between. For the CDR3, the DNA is TGTGCCAGCAGCTTAGCTAGAGATGAGCAGTTCTTC. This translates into CASSLARDEQFF.

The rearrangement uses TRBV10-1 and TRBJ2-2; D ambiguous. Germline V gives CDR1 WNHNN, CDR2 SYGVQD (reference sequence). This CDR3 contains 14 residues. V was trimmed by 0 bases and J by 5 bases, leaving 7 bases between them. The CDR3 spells CASSESAVTGELFF. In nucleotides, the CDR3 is TGCGCCAGCAGTGAGTCTGCGGTAACCGGGGAGCTGTTTTTT.

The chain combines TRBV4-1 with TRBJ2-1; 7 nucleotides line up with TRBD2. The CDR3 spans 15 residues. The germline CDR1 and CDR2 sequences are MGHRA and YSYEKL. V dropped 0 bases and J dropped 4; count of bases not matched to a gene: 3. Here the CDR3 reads CASSQDLGGYNEQFF. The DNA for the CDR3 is TGCGCCAGCAGCCAAGATTTGGGGGGGTACAATGAGCAGTTCTTC.

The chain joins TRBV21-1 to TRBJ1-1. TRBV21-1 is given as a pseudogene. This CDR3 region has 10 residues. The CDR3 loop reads CASSKLRAFF. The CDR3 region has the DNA TGTGCCAGCAGCAAATTGAGGGCTTTCTTT.

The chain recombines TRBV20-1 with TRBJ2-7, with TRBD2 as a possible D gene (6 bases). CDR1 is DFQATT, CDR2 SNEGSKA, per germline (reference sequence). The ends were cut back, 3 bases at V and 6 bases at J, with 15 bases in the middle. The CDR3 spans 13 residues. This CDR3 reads CSASRFQGGEQYF. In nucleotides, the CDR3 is TGCAGTGCTAGTCGGTTCCAGGGAGGCGAGCAGTACTTC.

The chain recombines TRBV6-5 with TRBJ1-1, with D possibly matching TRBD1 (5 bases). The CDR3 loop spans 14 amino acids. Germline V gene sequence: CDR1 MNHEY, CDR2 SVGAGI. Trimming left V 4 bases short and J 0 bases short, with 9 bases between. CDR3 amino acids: CASSLGAMNTEAFF. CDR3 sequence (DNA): TGTGCCAGCAGTTTAGGGGCTATGAACACTGAAGCTTTCTTT.

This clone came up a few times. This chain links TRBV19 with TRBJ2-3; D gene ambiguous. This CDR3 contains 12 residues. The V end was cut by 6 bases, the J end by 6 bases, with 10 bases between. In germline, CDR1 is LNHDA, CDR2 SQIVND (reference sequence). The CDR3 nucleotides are TGTGCCAGTAGCCCTCCCGCGGATACGCAGTATTTT. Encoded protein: CASSPPADTQYF. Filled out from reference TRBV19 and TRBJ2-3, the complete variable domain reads DGGITQSPKYLFRKEGQNVTLSCEQNLNHDAMYWYRQDPGQGLRLIYYSQIVNDFQKGDIAEGYSVSREKKESFPLTVTSAQKNPTAFYLCASSPPADTQYFGPGTRLTVL.

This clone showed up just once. The CDR3 DNA reads as TGTGCCTCTGGGGGGGGTCAGAACACTGAAGCTTTCTTT. Translation: CASGGGQNTEAFF. The J gene is TRBJ1-1, the V gene TRBV6-5, with D possibly TRBD1 on 5 matching bases. Between the trimmed V and J ends, which lost 11 bases and 1 base, there was a span of 14 bases. Germline CDR1 reads MNHEY; CDR2 reads SVGAGI. The CDR3 covers 13 residues.

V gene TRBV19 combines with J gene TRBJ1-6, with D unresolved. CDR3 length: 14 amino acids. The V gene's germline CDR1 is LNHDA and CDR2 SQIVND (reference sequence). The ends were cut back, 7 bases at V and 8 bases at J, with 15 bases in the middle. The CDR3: CASIGEARDSPLHF. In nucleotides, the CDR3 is TGTGCCAGTATCGGGGAGGCCCGGGATTCACCCCTCCACTTT.

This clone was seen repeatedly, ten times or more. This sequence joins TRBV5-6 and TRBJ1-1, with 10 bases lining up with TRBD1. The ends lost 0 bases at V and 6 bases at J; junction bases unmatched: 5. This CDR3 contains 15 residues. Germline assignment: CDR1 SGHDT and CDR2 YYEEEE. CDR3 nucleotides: TGTGCCAGCAGCTTGGGCTGGACAGGGGGGGCTGAAGCTTTCTTT. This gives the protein CASSLGWTGGAEAFF.